One and the same sample provided the 2 T cell receptor beta chains below, sequenced in a study of beta chain features in type 1 diabetes. Expressed TCRB transcripts were sequenced, since all the RNA that had been isolated was reverse transcribed. TCRdb keeps only in-frame clones here, not all; method: immunoSEQ multiplex PCR. The table lists 350,000 to 400,000 clones, more than 12% of them singletons, with approximately 0.02% in the top ten. Sequencing used naive CD4+ T cells from blood. The receptors were sampled from a woman younger than 35 in good health.

This rearrangement joins TRBV28 to TRBJ2-7; D ambiguous. Trimming pared 5 bases from V and 3 bases from J, leaving 20 bases between. Germline CDR1 is MDHEN and CDR2 is SYDVKM. The CDR3 covers 16 residues. CDR3 DNA: TGTGCCAGCAGTGGCCAGGCCCTCCAGCCTGTCTACGAGCAGTACTTC. It codes for CASSGQALQPVYEQYF.

The chain couples TRBV18 to TRBJ2-3; 13 bases are a match to TRBD2. CDR3 length: 16 residues. Trimming removed 2 bases from V and 4 bases from J; junction bases left unmatched: 3. Germline lookup yields CDR1 KGHSH and CDR2 LQKENI. CDR3 in amino acids: CASSPAGLAGADTQYF. The CDR3 DNA reads as TGTGCCAGCTCACCAGCCGGACTAGCGGGAGCAGATACGCAGTATTTT.